What follows are 16 T cell receptor beta chains derived from one specimen sequenced in a study of T-cell reconstitution after alpha-beta-depleted transplantation in children (dated by TCRdb to between 2015 and 2016). The treatment or condition tag for this specimen amounts to: allogeneic hematopoietic cell transplantation with graft depleted of TCRalphabeta T cells and CD19 B cells. Libraries were constructed by PCR. The sample was run on an Illumina HiSeq 2500. TCR libraries were prepared with molecular barcoding, using unique molecular identifiers to normalize TCRbeta repertoire quantification. Using fastp at Q25 and MiXCR, TCRdb reprocessed the public reads and kept productive beta chains. Entries that share a CDR3 protein sequence are merged under the most common genes and DNA. This sample gives some 100,000 distinct CDR3 sequences in total; more than 20% of them show up just once. In total, the top ten clones hold about a fifth of the sample.

The sequenced sample was PBMCs, obtained before TCRalphabeta/CD19-depleted stem cell transplant. These receptor sequences come from a boy younger than 10 with acute lymphoblastic leukemia, due to receive a stem cell transplant.

The chain uses TRBV7-9 and TRBJ2-7, with a possible D match to TRBD2 (5 bases). Trimming cost V 1 base and J 5 bases, with 12 bases left between them. Germline loops: CDR1 SEHNR, CDR2 FQNEAQ (reference sequence). CDR3 length equals 14 residues. CDR3 nucleotides: TGTGCCAGCAGCTTAGTTCGGGATCACAACGAGCAGTACTTC. Translating gives CASSLVRDHNEQYF. Combining the CDR3 with reference TRBV7-9 and TRBJ2-7 gives the whole variable domain DTGVSQNPRHKITKRGQNVTFRCDPISEHNRLYWYRQTLGQGPEFLTYFQNEAQLEKSRLLSDRFSAERPKGSFSTLEIQRTEQGDSAMYLCASSLVRDHNEQYFGPGTRLTVT.

This clonotype has just a few counts. This rearrangement joins TRBV5-5 to TRBJ2-1, with 14 nucleotides matching TRBD2. J was trimmed by 10 bases and V by 4 bases; bases with no gene match: 10. The CDR3 runs to 16 residues. Germline V CDR1 and CDR2: SGHKS, YYEKEE (reference sequence). The CDR3 DNA is TGTGCCAGCAGCGAAAGACTAGCGGGAGGGCCGAAGGAGCAGTTCTTC. It translates to CASSERLAGGPKEQFF.

Ten or more counts support this clonotype. This rearrangement joins TRBV28 to TRBJ2-2, with D unresolved. CDR3 size: 11 residues. The germline CDR1 and CDR2 sequences are MDHEN and SYDVKM. The V end lost 3 bases, the J end lost 10 bases, and 6 bases lay between the germline ends. The CDR3 DNA reads TGTGCCAGCAGTTTGGCGGAGGAGCTGTTTTTT. Protein sequence: CASSLAEELFF.

This clonotype was detected a few times. This chain's CDR3 is CSARDRVGIGEKLFF. The CDR3 bases are TGCAGTGCTAGAGACAGGGTGGGGATAGGGGAAAAACTGTTTTTT. V is TRBV20-1 and J is TRBJ1-4, with D possibly TRBD1 on 5 matching bases. The V and J ends lost 0 bases and 8 bases respectively, with 16 bases between them. CDR3 length equals 15 residues. Germline V gene sequence: CDR1 DFQATT, CDR2 SNEGSKA (reference sequence).

The V gene is TRBV5-5, the J gene TRBJ2-3; tentatively, D is TRBD2 (6 bases). V was clipped by 3 bases and J by 0 bases, with 14 bases between them. Germline CDR1 SGHKS, CDR2 YYEKEE (reference sequence). CDR3 size: 16 residues. The CDR3 sequence: CASSSLASGSTDTQYF. CDR3 bases: TGTGCCAGCAGCTCTTTGGCGAGCGGGAGCACAGATACGCAGTATTTT.

This clonotype has only a few counts. The genes are TRBV29-1 and TRBJ2-1, with D uncertain. The CDR3 totals 10 residues. Germline CDR1 reads SQVTM; CDR2 reads ANQGSEA. Trimming took 3 bases from V and 9 from J, leaving 6 bases between them. This CDR3 is CSVEEIEQFF. In DNA, the CDR3 is TGCAGCGTTGAGGAGATTGAGCAGTTCTTC.

The J gene is TRBJ2-5, the V gene TRBV28, with D perhaps TRBD1 (6 bases). CDR1 is MDHEN and CDR2 is SYDVKM in the germline V gene. Trimming removed 6 bases from V and 3 bases from J, with 14 bases in between. The CDR3 runs 14 residues. CDR3 DNA sequence: TGTGCCAGCAGATCCGGACAGAACAAAGAGACCCAGTACTTC. As protein: CASRSGQNKETQYF.

This clonotype was seen ten or more times. The chain joins TRBV2 to TRBJ2-1; TRBD2 aligns across 9 bases. Germline-derived CDR1 and CDR2 are SNHLY and FYNNEI. Trimming at V came to 8 bases and at J to 9 bases, leaving 14 bases not matched to a gene. The CDR3 runs 15 residues. The CDR3 spells CASLRRLAEFAEQFF. CDR3 sequence (DNA): TGTGCCAGCCTTCGGAGACTAGCGGAGTTCGCTGAGCAGTTCTTC.

The V gene is TRBV25-1, the J gene TRBJ2-7; 11 nucleotides agree with TRBD1. This CDR3 has 14 residues. CDR1 is MGHDK, CDR2 SYGVNS, per germline. Trimming removed 9 bases from V and 1 base from J; junction bases left unmatched: 5. The CDR3 DNA reads TGTGCCAGTACCGGGACAGGGGGATCCTACGAGCAGTACTTC. Translated, it gives CASTGTGGSYEQYF.

This clonotype was counted many times. This chain joins TRBV15 and TRBJ1-1; D ambiguous. Trimming took off 4 bases at V and 1 base at J, with 10 bases between the two ends. Germline V lookup: CDR1 LNHNV, CDR2 YYDKDF (reference sequence). CDR3 size: 14 residues. CDR3 residues: CATSKPTGNTEAFF. As DNA, the CDR3 is TGTGCCACCAGCAAACCCACCGGGAACACTGAAGCTTTCTTT.

The rearrangement uses TRBV30 and TRBJ2-1; tentatively, D is TRBD1 (7 bases). Per the germline V gene, CDR1 is GTSNPN and CDR2 is SVGIG (reference sequence). Trimming cost V 4 bases and J 7 bases, with 23 bases left between them. CDR3 size: 16 residues. DNA of the CDR3: TGTGCCTGGACCCCTAAGGGGGCCCAACGGGGGAATGAGCAGTTCTTC. It encodes CAWTPKGAQRGNEQFF.

V usage is TRBV28 and J usage is TRBJ2-3; TRBD2 matches 12 bases. This CDR3 comprises 15 residues. Germline loops: CDR1 MDHEN, CDR2 SYDVKM. V shed 4 bases, J shed 3 bases, and the junction held 2 bases outside the gene matches. The CDR3 bases are TGTGCCAGCAGTTCCCTAGCGGGAGGGACAGATACGCAGTATTTT. Its translation is CASSSLAGGTDTQYF.

This clonotype was seen more than once but under ten times. The rearrangement uses TRBV21-1 and TRBJ2-4. TRBV21-1 is noted as a pseudogene. The CDR3 totals 15 residues. The CDR3 sequence is CASSKALYPKNIQYF. The CDR3 region has the DNA TGTGCCAGCAGCAAAGCTCTCTACCCCAAAAACATTCAGTACTTC.

This clonotype appeared a few times. The chain has TRBV12-3 or TRBV12-4 and TRBJ2-7; no clear D. This CDR3 is built from 14 residues. The V and J ends lost 3 bases and 2 bases respectively, with 11 bases between them. The CDR3: CASSFADRAYEQYF. In DNA, the CDR3 is TGTGCCAGCAGTTTCGCTGACCGTGCCTACGAGCAGTACTTC.

There are a few counts of this clonotype. This chain connects TRBV2 to TRBJ2-3; no clear D gene. Trimming left V 2 bases short and J 9 bases short, with 9 bases between. There are 12 residues in the CDR3. Germline lookup yields CDR1 SNHLY and CDR2 FYNNEI. Here the CDR3 DNA reads TGTGCCAGCAGTGAAATGAGTTCAACGCAGTATTTT. Its translation is CASSEMSSTQYF.

The CDR3 loop is CASSQNQGIVSDTQYF. Here the CDR3 DNA reads TGCGCCAGCAGCCAAAACCAGGGGATAGTCTCAGATACGCAGTATTTT. The V call is TRBV4-3, the J call TRBJ2-3, with D perhaps matching TRBD1 (6 bases). Trimming removed 2 bases at V and 4 bases at J, with 16 bases between. Germline V gene sequence: CDR1 LGHNA, CDR2 YSLEER. The CDR3 totals 16 residues.